This T cell receptor beta chain was recorded in a study of T-cell memory formation after mild COVID-19. Study-level information: For the most part, TCR clusters were specific to one donor. General observations from the study: There was a balanced CD4/CD8 profile in clones contracting day 15 to 85, and later expanders leaned CD4+. Shrinking CD4+ clones were chiefly CM and EM; CD8+ ones were chiefly EMRA.

TCR alpha and TCR beta cDNA libraries with sample barcodes and UMIs came from 5'RACE using constant-segment primers. TCRdb reprocessed the 5' RACE reads with MiXCR, giving one entry per CDR3 protein. The sample consists of more than 250,000 distinct CDR3 sequences, about 20% of them appearing once. The CDR3 loop spans 14 amino acids. Germline values: CDR1 SGHAT, CDR2 FQDESV (reference sequence). V gave up 6 bases and J gave up 5 bases, with 13 bases separating them. A remark on this clonotype: Its antigen is not known.

The chain employs TRBV11-1 and TRBJ2-2; perhaps TRBD1 as D (5 bases). Sequencing input: PBMCs or a T cell subset sorted from them (not recorded which). This receptor was obtained from a man aged 18 to 30 who had mild COVID-19 (a few samples of this study predate the infection). Cell type and time point are not known. The CDR3 here is CASRSQGWTGELFF. DNA for the CDR3: TGTGCCAGCAGGTCTCAGGGTTGGACCGGGGAGCTGTTTTTT.